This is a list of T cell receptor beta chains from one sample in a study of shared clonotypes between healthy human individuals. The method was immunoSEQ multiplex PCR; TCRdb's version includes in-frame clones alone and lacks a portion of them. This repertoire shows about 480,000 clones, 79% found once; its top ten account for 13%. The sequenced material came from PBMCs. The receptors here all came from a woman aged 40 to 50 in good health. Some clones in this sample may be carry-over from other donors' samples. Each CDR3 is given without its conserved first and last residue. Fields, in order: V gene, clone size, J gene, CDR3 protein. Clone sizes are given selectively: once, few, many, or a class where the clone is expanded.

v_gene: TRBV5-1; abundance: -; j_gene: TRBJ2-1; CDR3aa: ASSLSIRGRDEQF
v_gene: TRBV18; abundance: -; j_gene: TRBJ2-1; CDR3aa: ASSPTSGNWLF
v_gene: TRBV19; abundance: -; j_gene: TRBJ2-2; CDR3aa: ASRGSARANTGELF
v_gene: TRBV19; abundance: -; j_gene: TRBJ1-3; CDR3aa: ASSTRVGSLGGNTIY
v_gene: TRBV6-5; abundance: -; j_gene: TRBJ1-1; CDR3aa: ASKDLGGTEAF
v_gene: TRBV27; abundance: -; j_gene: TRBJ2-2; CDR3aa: ASSFSYERPTGELF
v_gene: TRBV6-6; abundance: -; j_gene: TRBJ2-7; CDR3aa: ASRPTGTGIHEQY
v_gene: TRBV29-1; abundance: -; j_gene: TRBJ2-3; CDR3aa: SVEPSGITDTQY
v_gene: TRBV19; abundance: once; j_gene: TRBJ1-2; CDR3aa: ASSMGLTVNYGYT
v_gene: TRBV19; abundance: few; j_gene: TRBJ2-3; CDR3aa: ASSTGGTQY